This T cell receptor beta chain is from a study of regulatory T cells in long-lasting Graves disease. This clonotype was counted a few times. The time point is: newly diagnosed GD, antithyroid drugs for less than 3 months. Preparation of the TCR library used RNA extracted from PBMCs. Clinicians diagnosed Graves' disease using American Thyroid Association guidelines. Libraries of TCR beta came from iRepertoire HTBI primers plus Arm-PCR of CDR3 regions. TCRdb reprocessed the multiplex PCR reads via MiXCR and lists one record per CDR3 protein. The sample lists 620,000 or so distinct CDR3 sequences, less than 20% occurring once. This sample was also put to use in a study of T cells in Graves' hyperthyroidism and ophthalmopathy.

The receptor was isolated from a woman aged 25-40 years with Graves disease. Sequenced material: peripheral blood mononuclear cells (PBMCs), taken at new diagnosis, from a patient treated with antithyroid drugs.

CDR3 sequence reads: CASSPGGADREQYF. As DNA, the CDR3 is TGTGCCAGCAGCCCAGGGGGCGCCGATCGTGAGCAGTACTTC. This sequence joins TRBV7-3 and TRBJ2-7, with TRBD1 matching over 8 bases. With 5 bases clipped from V and 7 bases from J, the junction kept 10 bases outside the gene matches. The V gene's germline CDR1 is SGHTA and CDR2 FQGTGA. The length of the CDR3 is 14 residues. The entire variable domain, with the rest obtained from reference TRBV7-3 and TRBJ2-7, is as follows: GAGVSQTPSNKVTEKGKYVELRCDPISGHTALYWYRQSLGQGPEFLIYFQGTGAADDSGLPNDRFFAVRPEGSVSTLKIQRTERGDSAVYLCASSPGGADREQYFGPGTRLTVT.